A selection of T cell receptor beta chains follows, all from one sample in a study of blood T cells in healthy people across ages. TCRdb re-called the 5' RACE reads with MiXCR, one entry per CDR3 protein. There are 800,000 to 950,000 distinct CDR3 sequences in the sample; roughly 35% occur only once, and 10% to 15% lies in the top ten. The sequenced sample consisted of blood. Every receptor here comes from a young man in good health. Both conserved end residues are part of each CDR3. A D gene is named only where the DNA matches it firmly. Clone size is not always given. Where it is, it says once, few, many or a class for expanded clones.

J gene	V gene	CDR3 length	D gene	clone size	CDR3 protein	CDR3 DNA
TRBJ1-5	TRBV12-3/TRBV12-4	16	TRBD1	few	CASKGGGTGGPQPQHF	TGTGCCAGCAAGGGGGGGGGGACAGGGGGCCCTCAGCCCCAGCATTTT
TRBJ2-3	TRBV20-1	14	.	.	CSARGDRNTDTQYF	TGCAGTGCTAGAGGCGACAGAAACACAGATACGCAGTATTTT
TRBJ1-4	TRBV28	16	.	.	CASSFTSGPTNEKLFF	TGTGCCAGCAGTTTCACCAGCGGCCCAACTAATGAAAAACTGTTTTTT
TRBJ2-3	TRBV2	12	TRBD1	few	CASRDRADTQYF	TGTGCCAGCAGAGACAGGGCAGATACGCAGTATTTT
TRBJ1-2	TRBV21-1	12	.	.	CASNPPFYGYTF	TGTGCCAGCAACCCCCCTTTTTATGGCTACACCTTC
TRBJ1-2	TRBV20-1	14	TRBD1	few	CSARVTGAWYGYTF	TGCAGTGCTAGAGTCACAGGGGCGTGGTATGGCTACACCTTC
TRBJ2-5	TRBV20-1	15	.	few	CSARDRLLVQETQYF	TGCAGTGCTAGAGATAGACTTCTGGTTCAAGAGACCCAGTACTTC
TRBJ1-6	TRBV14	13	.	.	CASSQVEDSSLHF	TGTGCCAGCAGCCAAGTTGAGGATTCATCCCTCCACTTT
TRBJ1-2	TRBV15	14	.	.	CATSRDRTRWGYTF	TGTGCCACCAGCCGAGACAGGACCCGCTGGGGCTACACCTTC
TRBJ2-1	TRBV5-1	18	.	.	CARPAAWRYYLEENEQFF	TGCGCCAGGCCAGCAGCTTGGAGGTATTACCTAGAGGAGAATGAGCAGTTCTTC
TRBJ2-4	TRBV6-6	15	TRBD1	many	CASGSGTGGGTIQYF	TGTGCCAGCGGCTCCGGGACAGGGGGCGGAACCATTCAGTACTTC
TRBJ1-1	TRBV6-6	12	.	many	CASRPGLTEAFF	TGTGCCAGCAGACCAGGGTTGACTGAAGCTTTCTTT
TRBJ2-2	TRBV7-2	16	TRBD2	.	CVNSLEGTSVTGELFF	TGTGTCAACAGCTTAGAAGGGACTAGCGTCACCGGGGAGCTGTTTTTT
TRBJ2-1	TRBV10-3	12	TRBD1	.	CAISETQGETFF	TGTGCCATCAGTGAGACACAGGGGGAGACGTTCTTC
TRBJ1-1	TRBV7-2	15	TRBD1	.	CASSPWDRANTEAFF	TGTGCCAGCAGCCCCTGGGACAGGGCGAACACTGAAGCTTTCTTT
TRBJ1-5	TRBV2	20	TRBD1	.	CASSNLGTDRDRYSNQPQHF	TGTGCCAGCTCCAACCTGGGAACGGACAGGGATCGGTATAGCAATCAGCCCCAGCATTTT
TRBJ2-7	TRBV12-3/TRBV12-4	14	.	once	CASRWTPVSYEQYF	TGTGCCAGCAGATGGACACCGGTGAGCTACGAGCAGTACTTC
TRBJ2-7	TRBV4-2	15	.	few	CASSQDSGQPWEQYF	TGTGCCAGCAGCCAAGATAGTGGACAACCCTGGGAGCAGTACTTC
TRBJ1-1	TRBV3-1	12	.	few	CASSRPSAEAFF	TGTGCCAGCAGCCGCCCGAGCGCTGAAGCTTTCTTT
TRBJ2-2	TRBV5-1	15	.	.	CASSLFQGGCEELFF	TGCGCCAGCAGCTTGTTCCAGGGGGGCTGTGAGGAGCTGTTTTTT
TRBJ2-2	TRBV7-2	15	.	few	CASSLSGFNTGELFF	TGTGCCAGCAGCTTATCGGGGTTCAACACCGGGGAGCTGTTTTTT
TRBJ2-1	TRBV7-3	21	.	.	CASSPHQRQGYGLRSYNEQFF	TGTGCCAGCAGCCCACACCAACGACAAGGGTACGGGTTGAGGTCCTACAATGAGCAGTTCTTC
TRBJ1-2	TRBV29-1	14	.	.	CSVEDLEKNYGYTF	TGCAGCGTTGAAGATTTGGAAAAGAACTATGGCTACACCTTC
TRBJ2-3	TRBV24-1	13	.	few	CATSDPGTDTQYF	TGTGCCACCAGTGATCCGGGAACAGATACGCAGTATTTT
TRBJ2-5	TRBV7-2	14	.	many	CASSLAAVGETQYF	TGTGCCAGCAGCTTAGCGGCCGTAGGGGAGACCCAGTACTTC
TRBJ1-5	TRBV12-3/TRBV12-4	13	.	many	CASSLAEFQPQHF	TGTGCCAGCAGTTTGGCAGAATTCCAGCCCCAGCATTTT
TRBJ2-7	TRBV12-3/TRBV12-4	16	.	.	CASSFSFVDRGYEQYF	TGTGCCAGCAGTTTTAGTTTTGTCGACAGAGGCTACGAGCAGTACTTC
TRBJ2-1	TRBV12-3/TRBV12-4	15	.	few	CASSRSNSPSGEQFF	TGTGCCAGCTCGCGATCTAACAGCCCCTCCGGTGAGCAGTTCTTC
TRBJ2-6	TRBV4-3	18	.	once	CASSQEPGHNLGANVLTF	TGCGCCAGCAGCCAAGAACCGGGCCACAACCTGGGGGCCAACGTCCTGACTTTC
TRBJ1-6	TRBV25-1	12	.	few	CASSDENSPLHF	TGTGCCAGCAGTGATGAGAATTCACCCCTCCACTTT
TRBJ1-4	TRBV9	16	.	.	CASSITSGTSSGELFF	TGTGCCAGCAGCATTACTTCCGGGACAAGCTCCGGGGAACTGTTTTTT
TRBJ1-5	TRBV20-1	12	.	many	CSALSSNQPQHF	TGCAGTGCCCTTAGTAGCAATCAGCCCCAGCATTTT
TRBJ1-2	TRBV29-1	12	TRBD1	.	CSVETGALGYTF	TGCAGCGTTGAAACAGGGGCCCTGGGCTACACCTTC
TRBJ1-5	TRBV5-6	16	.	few	CASSLGQSLWNQPQHF	TGTGCCAGCAGCTTGGGACAGTCCTTATGGAATCAGCCCCAGCATTTT
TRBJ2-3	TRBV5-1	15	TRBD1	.	CASSLDGQGSDTQYF	TGCGCCAGCAGCTTGGATGGACAGGGGTCAGATACGCAGTATTTT
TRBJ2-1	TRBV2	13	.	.	CASRTGAFNEQFF	TGTGCCAGTAGAACGGGGGCCTTCAATGAGCAGTTCTTC
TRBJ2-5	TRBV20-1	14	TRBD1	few	CSASATDRGGAQYF	TGCAGTGCTTCCGCCACGGACAGGGGGGGTGCGCAGTACTTC
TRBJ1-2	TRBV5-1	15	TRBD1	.	CASSRQGAEHYGYTF	TGCGCCAGCAGCCGACAGGGGGCGGAACACTATGGCTACACCTTC
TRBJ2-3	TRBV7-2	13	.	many	CASSPPTPDTQYF	TGTGCCAGCAGCCCACCGACCCCAGATACGCAGTATTTT
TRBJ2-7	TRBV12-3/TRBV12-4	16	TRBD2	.	CASSSGLAGGSYEQYF	TGTGCCAGCAGCTCGGGACTAGCGGGGGGCTCCTACGAGCAGTACTTC
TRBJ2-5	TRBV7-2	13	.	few	CASSLNQVETQYF	TGTGCCAGCAGCCTGAACCAGGTAGAGACCCAGTACTTC
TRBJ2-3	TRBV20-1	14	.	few	CSAGVQGTPDTQYF	TGCAGTGCAGGGGTTCAGGGGACCCCGGATACGCAGTATTTT
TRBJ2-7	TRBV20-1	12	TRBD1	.	CSAEGTAYEQYF	TGCAGTGCTGAGGGGACAGCCTACGAGCAGTACTTC
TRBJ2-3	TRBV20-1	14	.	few	CSARGGAWGDTQYF	TGCAGTGCTAGAGGCGGGGCATGGGGGGATACGCAGTATTTT
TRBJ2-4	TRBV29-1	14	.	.	CSVERRGRENIQYF	TGCAGCGTTGAACGACGGGGCAGAGAAAACATTCAGTACTTC
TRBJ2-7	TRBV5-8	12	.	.	CASSQTRGEQYF	TGTGCCAGCAGCCAAACACGTGGCGAGCAGTACTTC
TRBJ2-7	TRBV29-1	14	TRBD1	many	CSVVGTGGSYEQYF	TGCAGCGTTGTAGGGACAGGGGGCTCCTACGAGCAGTACTTC
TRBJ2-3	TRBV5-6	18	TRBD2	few	CASSSGLATVASTDTQYF	TGTGCCAGCAGCTCGGGACTAGCTACCGTCGCCAGCACAGATACGCAGTATTTT
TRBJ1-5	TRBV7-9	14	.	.	CASTQAGSNQPQHF	TGTGCCAGCACCCAGGCAGGATCTAATCAGCCCCAGCATTTT
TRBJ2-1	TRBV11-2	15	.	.	CTSSLGSDSYNEQFF	TGTACCAGCAGCTTAGGATCGGATTCCTACAATGAGCAGTTCTTC
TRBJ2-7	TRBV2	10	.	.	CASSIREQYF	TGTGCCAGCAGTATCAGGGAGCAGTACTTC
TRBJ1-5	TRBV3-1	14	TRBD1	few	CASSRGTDAQPQHF	TGTGCCAGCAGCCGCGGGACAGACGCTCAGCCCCAGCATTTT
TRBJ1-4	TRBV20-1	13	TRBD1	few	CSATGTGDEKLFF	TGCAGTGCTACCGGGACAGGGGATGAAAAACTGTTTTTT
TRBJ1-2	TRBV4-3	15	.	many	CASSLNPGSGDGYTF	TGCGCCAGCAGCCTCAACCCAGGGAGTGGGGATGGCTACACCTTC